Following are 31 T cell receptor beta chains from one sample sequenced in a study of somatic mutations in cytotoxic T cells in rheumatoid arthritis. The table came from immunoSEQ multiplex PCR; TCRdb's copy has only in-frame clones and leaves some out. Of some 16,000 clones in the sample, 75% to 80% were seen once. The sample was CD8+ T cells sorted from blood. The receptors shown here come from an adult with rheumatoid arthritis.

This chain joins TRBV12-5 and TRBJ1-1; TRBD1 aligns across 8 bases. V lost 1 base to trimming and J lost 4 bases; unmatched junction nucleotides: 5. The CDR3 length is 15 residues. The germline V gene has CDR1 LGHNT and CDR2 FRNRAP. This chain's CDR3 is CASGLDTGGGTEAFF. In DNA, the CDR3 is TGTGCTAGTGGTTTGGATACAGGGGGGGGCACTGAAGCTTTCTTT.

The chain links TRBV10-1 to TRBJ2-1; 7 nucleotides line up with TRBD2. The V gene's germline CDR1 is WNHNN and CDR2 SYGVQD (reference sequence). With V trimmed by 6 bases and J by 0 bases, 5 bases remained unmatched. The CDR3 is 15 amino acids. The DNA of the CDR3 is TGCGCCAGCAGGGGGAGCGGGAACTCCTACAATGAGCAGTTCTTC. Translation gives CASRGSGNSYNEQFF.

A few counts support this clone. The chain carries TRBV27 and TRBJ1-2, with 7 bases lining up with TRBD1. V lost 3 bases, J lost 5 bases, and 9 bases stayed unmatched. The CDR3 is 15 residues long. Per the germline V gene, CDR1 is MNHEY and CDR2 is SMNVEV (reference sequence). The CDR3 region is CASSFSRGVGYGYTF. In DNA, the CDR3 is TGTGCCAGCAGTTTTTCCAGGGGGGTGGGGTATGGCTACACCTTC.

Here the CDR3 reads CASSLWYTDPRETQYF. The CDR3 DNA reads as TGCGCCAGCAGCTTGTGGTATACAGACCCCCGCGAGACCCAGTACTTC. V and J are TRBV5-1 and TRBJ2-5; D not certain. Trimming stripped 1 base from V and 5 bases from J, with 18 bases between. CDR1 and CDR2 (germline): SGHRS, YFSETQ. The CDR3 has 16 amino acids.

The chain employs TRBV9 and TRBJ1-1, with D possibly being TRBD1 (5 bases). Trimming took off 4 bases at V and 0 bases at J, with 10 bases between the two ends. Looked up from germline, CDR1 is SGDLS and CDR2 is YYNGEE. The CDR3 extends over 14 amino acids. The CDR3 region is CASSFGGLNTEAFF. The CDR3 DNA follows: TGTGCCAGCAGCTTCGGGGGGTTGAACACTGAAGCTTTCTTT. The whole variable domain, filled in from reference TRBV9 and TRBJ1-1, reads DSGVTQTPKHLITATGQRVTLRCSPRSGDLSVYWYQQSLDQGLQFLIQYYNGEERAKGNILERFSAQQFPDLHSELNLSSLELGDSALYFCASSFGGLNTEAFFGQGTRLTVV.

This sequence joins TRBV4-3 and TRBJ2-7; D call uncertain. CDR1 LGHNA and CDR2 YSLEER come from the germline V gene. V was cut by 1 base and J by 6 bases, with 4 bases left in between. This CDR3 contains 11 residues. Here the CDR3 DNA reads TGCGCCAGCAGCCAAGGGGCCGAGCAGTACTTC. It yields the protein CASSQGAEQYF.

The J gene is TRBJ2-4, the V gene TRBV27; D is uncertain. The germline gives CDR1 MNHEY, CDR2 SMNVEV (reference sequence). Between the trimmed V and J ends, which lost 2 bases and 6 bases, there was a span of 2 bases. The CDR3 sequence is 11 residues long. As DNA, the CDR3 is TGTGCCAGCAGTTTAGGAAACATTCAGTACTTC. It translates to CASSLGNIQYF.

This chain connects TRBV28 to TRBJ1-3; tentatively, D is TRBD1 (5 bases). The V end lost 6 bases, the J end lost 0 bases, and 12 bases lay between the germline ends. This CDR3 comprises 15 residues. Germline CDR1 MDHEN, CDR2 SYDVKM. CDR3 protein: CASRAGVSSGNTIYF. In DNA form, the CDR3 reads TGTGCCAGCAGGGCGGGGGTGAGCTCTGGAAACACCATATATTTT.

The chain joins TRBV7-6 to TRBJ2-3, with D unresolved. CDR3 length: 10 residues. CDR1 is SGHVS and CDR2 is FNYEAQ in the germline V gene. The ends were cut back, 1 base at V and 7 bases at J, with 0 bases in the middle. CDR3 protein: CASSLDTQYF. Here the CDR3 DNA reads TGTGCCAGCAGCTTAGATACGCAGTATTTT. The full variable domain, with the rest looked up from reference TRBV7-6 and TRBJ2-3, is GAGVSQSPRYKVTKRGQDVALRCDPISGHVSLYWYRQALGQGPEFLTYFNYEAQQDKSGLPNDRFSAERPEGSISTLTIQRTEQRDSAMYRCASSLDTQYFGPGTRLTVL.

The chain employs TRBV10-3 and TRBJ2-5; TRBD2 aligns across 8 bases. The germline gives CDR1 ENHRY, CDR2 SYGVKD. J was trimmed by 3 bases and V by 1 base; bases with no gene match: 16. The CDR3 runs 19 residues. The CDR3 region is CAISEYAKAGAAFEETQYF. DNA of the CDR3: TGTGCCATCAGTGAGTATGCTAAAGCGGGGGCCGCCTTCGAAGAGACCCAGTACTTC.

This rearrangement joins TRBV13 to TRBJ1-2; D uncertain. With 2 bases removed from V and 3 bases from J, the gap between germline ends came to 10 bases. This CDR3 is built from 14 residues. CDR1 and CDR2 (germline): PRHDT, FYEKMQ (reference sequence). This chain's CDR3 is CASSLTRSHYGYTF. In nucleotides, the CDR3 is TGTGCCAGCAGCTTAACTAGGAGCCACTATGGCTACACCTTC.

V gene TRBV7-9 combines with J gene TRBJ2-1; no clear D. This CDR3 is built from 10 residues. Between the trimmed V and J ends, which lost 2 bases and 8 bases, there was a span of 1 base. CDR1 is SEHNR and CDR2 is FQNEAQ in the germline V gene (reference sequence). The CDR3, as DNA: TGTGCCAGCAGCTTATATGAGCAGTTCTTC. It yields the protein CASSLYEQFF.

The gene calls are TRBV6-5 and TRBJ2-1; D not certain. V was clipped by 0 bases and J by 3 bases, with 9 bases between them. The CDR3 is 15 amino acids. From germline, CDR1 is MNHEY and CDR2 SVGAGI. CDR3 sequence reads: CASSYSDPNYNEQFF. The DNA for the CDR3 is TGTGCCAGCAGTTACTCGGATCCAAACTACAATGAGCAGTTCTTC.

This clone was counted a few times. The J gene is TRBJ1-1, the V gene TRBV11-2, with D uncertain. CDR1 SGHAT and CDR2 FQNNGV come from the germline V gene. The CDR3 length is 12 residues. V gave up 5 bases and J gave up 4 bases, with 8 bases separating them. The CDR3 loop is CASSPLGTEAFF. The CDR3 coding sequence is TGTGCCAGCAGCCCCCTTGGCACTGAAGCTTTCTTT.

This chain links TRBV11-2 with TRBJ2-3; 12 bases line up with TRBD2. The CDR3 covers 17 residues. Losses at the gene ends were 5 bases for V and 0 bases for J; bases not matched to a gene: 6. The germline V gene has CDR1 SGHAT and CDR2 FQNNGV. The CDR3 here is CASSPGLAGPSTDTQYF. In DNA form, the CDR3 reads TGTGCCAGCAGCCCTGGACTAGCGGGACCTAGCACAGATACGCAGTATTTT.

J is TRBJ2-3 and V is TRBV9, with 7 bases aligning to TRBD2. The CDR3 has 14 amino acids. J lost 2 bases, V lost 2 bases, and 2 bases had no gene match. Germline assignment: CDR1 SGDLS and CDR2 YYNGEE. CDR3 bases: TGTGCCAGCAGCGTTGGGAGGGTCACAGATACGCAGTATTTT. Its protein product is CASSVGRVTDTQYF.

The rearrangement uses TRBV19 and TRBJ1-1; TRBD1 is a possible D gene (5 bases). Germline values: CDR1 LNHDA, CDR2 SQIVND (reference sequence). The CDR3 totals 14 residues. The ends were cut back, 8 bases at V and 5 bases at J, with 18 bases in the middle. The DNA for the CDR3 is TGTGCCAGTCAGCATTACGGGGGTGGGACTGAAGCTTTCTTT. It encodes CASQHYGGGTEAFF. Full variable domain (missing parts from reference TRBV19 and TRBJ1-1): DGGITQSPKYLFRKEGQNVTLSCEQNLNHDAMYWYRQDPGQGLRLIYYSQIVNDFQKGDIAEGYSVSREKKESFPLTVTSAQKNPTAFYLCASQHYGGGTEAFFGQGTRLTVV.

The gene calls are TRBV14 and TRBJ2-7; 15 nucleotides align to TRBD2. Germline V gene sequence: CDR1 SGHDN, CDR2 FVKESK. The V segment lost 0 bases and the J segment 7 bases; nucleotides outside the gene matches: 13. The CDR3 contains 19 residues. The CDR3 region is CASSQETWTSGRGSLEQYF. CDR3 sequence (DNA): TGTGCCAGCAGCCAAGAAACCTGGACTAGCGGGAGGGGAAGTTTGGAGCAGTACTTC.

The chain has TRBV7-8 and TRBJ2-1, with TRBD2 matching 13 bases. Per the germline V gene, CDR1 is SGHVS and CDR2 is FQNEAQ. The CDR3 is made up of 15 amino acids. V trimming: 4 bases; J trimming: 8 bases; junction bases outside the gene matches: 5. As DNA, the CDR3 is TGTGCCAGCAGCTGGACTAGCGGGAGAGGCGATGAGCAGTTCTTC. Residues: CASSWTSGRGDEQFF. The whole variable domain, remainder taken from reference TRBV7-8 and TRBJ2-1, is GAGVSQSPRYKVAKRGQDVALRCDPISGHVSLFWYQQALGQGPEFLTYFQNEAQLDKSGLPSDRFFAERPEGSVSTLKIQRTQQEDSAVYLCASSWTSGRGDEQFFGPGTRLTVL.

The chain employs TRBV21-1 and TRBJ1-6; the table assigns TRBD1, which was not confirmed against the DNA. TRBV21-1 is marked as a pseudogene. CDR3 length: 16 residues. CDR3 amino acids: CASSINRTGDNSPLHF. CDR3 nucleotides: TGTGCCAGCAGTATTAATCGGACAGGGGATAATTCACCCCTCCACTTT.

The rearrangement links TRBV7-2 to TRBJ1-5; 8 positions agree with TRBD1. Germline V gene sequence: CDR1 SGHTA, CDR2 FQGNSA. This CDR3 comprises 16 residues. V was pared by 1 base and J by 10 bases, with 12 bases of the junction left unmatched. CDR3 residues: CASSLGYGTRGPPQHF. Here the CDR3 DNA reads TGTGCCAGCAGCTTAGGTTACGGTACCAGGGGGCCTCCCCAGCATTTT.

This clone was observed a few times. The rearrangement links TRBV30 to TRBJ1-1, with D perhaps TRBD1 (6 bases). This CDR3 contains 13 residues. Trimming removed 5 bases at V and 8 bases at J, with 18 bases between. Per the germline V gene, CDR1 is GTSNPN and CDR2 is SVGIG (reference sequence). The CDR3 loop reads CAWPPNTGQEAFF. CDR3 coding DNA: TGTGCCTGGCCTCCGAACACAGGGCAAGAAGCTTTCTTT.

The rearrangement uses TRBV6-6 and TRBJ2-7; possibly TRBD2 for D (6 bases). In germline, CDR1 is MNHNY, CDR2 SVGAGI (reference sequence). The CDR3 consists of 14 residues. V lost 0 bases to trimming and J lost 2 bases, with 8 bases between them. CDR3 amino acids: CASSYSLATYEQYF. In nucleotides, the CDR3 is TGTGCCAGCAGTTACTCTCTAGCGACCTACGAGCAGTACTTC.

This clone occurred a few times. The DNA of the CDR3 is TGCGCCAGCAGCCAGGACGGCGAGCTCGGATACGAGCAGTACTTC. This gives the protein CASSQDGELGYEQYF. This sequence joins TRBV5-1 and TRBJ2-7; D is undetermined. With 4 bases removed from V and 4 bases from J, the gap between germline ends came to 18 bases. Germline V CDR1 and CDR2: SGHRS, YFSETQ. The CDR3 is 15 residues long. Drawing the rest from reference TRBV5-1 and TRBJ2-7, the complete variable domain is KAGVTQTPRYLIKTRGQQVTLSCSPISGHRSVSWYQQTPGQGLQFLFEYFSETQRNKGNFPGRFSGRQFSNSRSEMNVSTLELGDSALYLCASSQDGELGYEQYFGPGTRLTVT.

This clone was recorded only once. The genes are TRBV27 and TRBJ1-1, with a possible D match to TRBD1 (5 bases). V lost 2 bases to trimming and J lost 4 bases, with 8 bases between them. The CDR3 sequence is 13 residues long. The germline gives CDR1 MNHEY, CDR2 SMNVEV (reference sequence). CDR3 amino acids: CASSLGAGTEAFF. CDR3 DNA: TGTGCCAGCAGTTTAGGGGCGGGCACTGAAGCTTTCTTT.

The V gene is TRBV5-1, the J gene TRBJ1-2, with D possibly matching TRBD1 (5 bases). There are 15 residues in the CDR3. V lost 0 bases and J lost 11, with 20 bases in between. Looked up from germline, CDR1 is SGHRS and CDR2 is YFSETQ. CDR3 sequence reads: CASSLGFRDQGEYTF. The CDR3 bases are TGCGCCAGCAGCTTGGGGTTCCGGGACCAGGGAGAGTACACCTTC.

The chain is built from TRBV5-5 and TRBJ1-4; 7 bases agree with TRBD1. The CDR3 has 16 amino acids. V shed 4 bases, J shed 0 bases, and the junction held 6 bases outside the gene matches. Per germline, CDR1 SGHKS and CDR2 YYEKEE (reference sequence). The chain's CDR3 is CASSLRQGPTNEKLFF. Here the CDR3 DNA reads TGTGCCAGCAGCCTGCGACAGGGACCAACTAATGAAAAACTGTTTTTT.

This chain connects TRBV2 to TRBJ1-3; D is possibly TRBD1 (6 bases). The germline V gene encodes CDR1 SNHLY and CDR2 FYNNEI. This CDR3 has 14 amino acids. V lost 0 bases and J lost 8, with 11 bases in between. The CDR3 DNA is TGTGCCAGCAGTGAAGCGCTTTCAGGGGACACCATATATTTT. Its translation: CASSEALSGDTIYF.

V is TRBV5-1 and J is TRBJ1-1; D is perhaps TRBD1 (6 bases). Per the germline V gene, CDR1 is SGHRS and CDR2 is YFSETQ. The CDR3 runs 14 residues. Trimming took 3 bases from V and 1 from J, leaving 10 bases between them. The CDR3 protein is CASSSWGANTEAFF. In nucleotides, the CDR3 is TGCGCCAGCAGCTCTTGGGGGGCGAACACTGAAGCTTTCTTT.

The chain combines TRBV5-3 with TRBJ2-2; the match to TRBD2 covers 15 bases. TRBV5-3 is flagged as an ORF with uncertain function. With 0 bases clipped from V and 5 bases from J, the junction kept 11 bases outside the gene matches. CDR3 length equals 20 residues. The CDR3 coding sequence is TGTGCCAGAAGCTTGGGGGCTCCGGGACTAGCGGGAGGAGGAACCGGGGAGCTGTTTTTT. Its translation is CARSLGAPGLAGGGTGELFF.

V usage is TRBV7-9 and J usage is TRBJ2-2, with D possibly being TRBD2 (5 bases). Trimming removed 6 bases from V and 7 bases from J, with 6 bases in between. The length of the CDR3 is 11 residues. CDR1 and CDR2 from the germline V gene are SEHNR and FQNEAQ (reference sequence). CDR3: CASRLGGELFF. CDR3 nucleotide sequence: TGTGCCAGCAGACTAGGCGGGGAGCTGTTTTTT. The full variable domain, its missing parts supplied by reference TRBV7-9 and TRBJ2-2, is DTGVSQNPRHKITKRGQNVTFRCDPISEHNRLYWYRQTLGQGPEFLTYFQNEAQLEKSRLLSDRFSAERPKGSFSTLEIQRTEQGDSAMYLCASRLGGELFFGEGSRLTVL.